The 8 T cell receptor beta chains in this list originate from one sample, sequenced in a study of blood T cell repertoires in COVID-19. TCRdb's table, derived via immunoSEQ multiplex PCR, lists solely in-frame clones and lacks some. This sample has 56,000 or so clones; roughly 80% occur once, and the top ten carry about 2.7%. Sequences were obtained from peripheral blood. Every receptor here comes from a man in his forties or fifties with acute or convalescent COVID-19.

This chain connects TRBV9 to TRBJ1-2, with 7 bases matching TRBD1. CDR3 size: 15 residues. With 0 bases clipped from V and 4 bases from J, the junction kept 6 bases outside the gene matches. Germline CDR1 and CDR2: SGDLS and YYNGEE. The CDR3 here is CASSVVRQGFYGYTF. CDR3 coding DNA: TGTGCCAGCAGCGTAGTACGACAGGGCTTCTATGGCTACACCTTC.

V is TRBV6-1 and J is TRBJ1-2, with 10 bases aligning to TRBD1. Germline CDR1 reads MNHNS; CDR2 reads SASEGT. This CDR3 spans 13 amino acids. V was pared by 3 bases and J by 7 bases, with 2 bases of the junction left unmatched. The CDR3 DNA reads TGTGCCAGCAGTGAGGGGACAGGGGTTGGCTACACCTTC. This gives the protein CASSEGTGVGYTF.

CDR3: CASSPSQLGGHNSPLHF. The CDR3 region has the DNA TGTGCCAGCAGCCCGTCCCAACTGGGAGGGCATAATTCACCCCTCCACTTT. The rearrangement uses TRBV4-2 and TRBJ1-6; D is undetermined. V was pared by 4 bases and J by 5 bases, with 18 bases between. Germline-derived CDR1 and CDR2 are LGHNA and YNFKEQ. The CDR3 runs 17 residues.

This sequence joins TRBV15 and TRBJ1-1, with TRBD1 identical over 7 bases. Per the germline V gene, CDR1 is LNHNV and CDR2 is YYDKDF (reference sequence). The V gene end was trimmed by 0 bases and the J gene end by 4 bases; junction bases not matched to a gene: 5. The length of the CDR3 is 15 residues. The CDR3 region has the DNA TGTGCCACCAGCAGAGATAGGGGGCTTGCCACTGAAGCTTTCTTT. It specifies CATSRDRGLATEAFF.

The V and J genes are TRBV19 and TRBJ2-1, with TRBD2 matching 8 bases. CDR3 size: 15 residues. J was trimmed by 5 bases and V by 7 bases; bases with no gene match: 10. CDR1 is LNHDA, CDR2 SQIVND, per germline (reference sequence). The CDR3 sequence is CASKAVTSADNEQFF. CDR3 DNA sequence: TGTGCCAGTAAAGCGGTGACTAGCGCCGACAATGAGCAGTTCTTC.

The chain links TRBV7-6 to TRBJ1-3; perhaps TRBD1 as D (6 bases). The CDR3 length is 15 residues. Germline CDR1 SGHVS, CDR2 FNYEAQ. With 4 bases removed from V and 7 bases from J, the gap between germline ends came to 17 bases. The CDR3 bases are TGTGCCAGCAGCTCAGAGGGGGGGACCCTGAACACCATATATTTT. The encoded protein is CASSSEGGTLNTIYF.

The V gene is TRBV6-2 or TRBV6-3, the J gene TRBJ2-1; 7 bases are a match to TRBD1. The CDR3 has 15 residues. Looked up from germline, CDR1 is MNHEY and CDR2 is SVGEGT. J gave up 7 bases and V 4 bases, and 10 bases lay outside the gene matches. CDR3 residues: CASSFRGSGGNEQFF. CDR3 DNA: TGTGCCAGCAGTTTCCGGGGTTCAGGGGGTAATGAGCAGTTCTTC.

This chain connects TRBV3-1 (or the pseudogene TRBV3-2) to TRBJ1-1, with 8 nucleotides matching TRBD1. Germline V gene lookup returns CDR1 LGHDT and CDR2 YNNKEL (reference sequence). This CDR3 contains 15 residues. V shed 0 bases and J 4 bases; nucleotides not matched to a gene: 4. The CDR3 DNA reads as TGTGCCAGCAGCCAAGAAGGGACAGGAAGCACTGAAGCTTTCTTT. It is translated as CASSQEGTGSTEAFF.